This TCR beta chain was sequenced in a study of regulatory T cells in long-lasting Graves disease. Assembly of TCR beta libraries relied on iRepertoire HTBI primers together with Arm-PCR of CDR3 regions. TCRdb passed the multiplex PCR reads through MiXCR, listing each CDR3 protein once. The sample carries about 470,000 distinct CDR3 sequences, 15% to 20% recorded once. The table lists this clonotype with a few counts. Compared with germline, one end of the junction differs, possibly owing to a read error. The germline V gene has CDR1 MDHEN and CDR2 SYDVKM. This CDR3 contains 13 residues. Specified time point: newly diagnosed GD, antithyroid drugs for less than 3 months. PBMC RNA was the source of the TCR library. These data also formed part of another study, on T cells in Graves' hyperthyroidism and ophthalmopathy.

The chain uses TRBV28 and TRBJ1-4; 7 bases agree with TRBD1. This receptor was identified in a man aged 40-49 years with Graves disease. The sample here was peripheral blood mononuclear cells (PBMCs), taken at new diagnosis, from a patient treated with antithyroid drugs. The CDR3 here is CASLDRPREKLSF. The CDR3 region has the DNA TGTGCCAGCTTGGACAGGCCCCGAGAAAAACTGTCTTTT.